The 26 T cell receptor beta chains below were found in one sample sequenced in a study of OX40 agonist ivuxolimab in advanced cancers. The table came from immunoSEQ multiplex PCR; TCRdb's copy has only in-frame clones and leaves some out. The sample lists 30,000 or so clones, roughly 84% occurring once. The input for sequencing was CD4+ or CD8+ T cells sorted from blood, taken in a trial of the OX40 agonist ivuxolimab. The source of these receptors is an adult with an advanced solid tumor such as melanoma, head and neck, liver or kidney cancer.

This chain connects TRBV6-5 to TRBJ1-3, with a weak D call TRBD1 (5 bases). Trimming shortened V by 6 bases and J by 0 bases, and 12 bases separated the two germline ends. CDR1 is MNHEY and CDR2 is SVGAGI in the germline V gene. This CDR3 spans 15 amino acids. The CDR3, as DNA: TGTGCCAGCAGCTATGACAGCCTCTCTGGAAACACCATATATTTT. It encodes CASSYDSLSGNTIYF.

The CDR3 loop reads CASSTGHNYGYTF. The CDR3 DNA reads TGTGCCAGCAGCACGGGACATAACTATGGCTACACCTTC. V and J are TRBV6-5 and TRBJ1-2, with a weak D call TRBD1 (6 bases). The CDR3 loop spans 13 amino acids. The ends were cut back, 6 bases at V and 1 base at J, with 9 bases in the middle. Germline CDR1 is MNHEY and CDR2 is SVGAGI.

The chain links TRBV18 to TRBJ2-7; the match to TRBD2 covers 13 bases. CDR1 and CDR2 (germline): KGHSH, LQKENI. After removal of 6 bases from V and 1 base from J, the junction contained 9 bases not matched to a gene. The CDR3 extends over 17 amino acids. CDR3 sequence (DNA): TGTGCCAGCTCGGTGACTAGCGGGAGGATCGGGTCCTACGAGCAGTACTTC. It translates to CASSVTSGRIGSYEQYF.

This clone appeared a few times. The rearrangement joins TRBV7-2 to TRBJ2-3, with a possible D match to TRBD2 (6 bases). This CDR3 has 14 amino acids. Germline loops: CDR1 SGHTA, CDR2 FQGNSA. Trimming shortened V by 1 base and J by 3 bases, and 8 bases separated the two germline ends. The CDR3 is CASSLGRGTDTQYF. CDR3 nucleotides: TGTGCCAGCAGCTTAGGGCGGGGAACAGATACGCAGTATTTT.

The chain links TRBV5-8 to TRBJ2-5; TRBD2 matches at 10 bases. V gave up 5 bases and J gave up 3 bases; unmatched junction bases: 10. The CDR3 sequence is 16 residues long. CDR1 and CDR2 (germline): SGHTS, YDEGEE. In DNA form, the CDR3 reads TGTGCCAGCAGTTCGTTCCGCGGACTAGCGGAAGAGACCCAGTACTTC. Protein sequence: CASSSFRGLAEETQYF.

The chain recombines TRBV28 with TRBJ2-7; no clear D gene. The CDR3 extends over 13 amino acids. Trimming shortened V by 2 bases and J by 6 bases, and 11 bases separated the two germline ends. In germline, CDR1 is MDHEN, CDR2 SYDVKM. In DNA, the CDR3 is TGTGCCAGCAGTTTAGTGGATCTAGGCGAGCAGTACTTC. Protein: CASSLVDLGEQYF.

This clone was picked up one time. The CDR3 reads CASSSTPSTDTQYF. Here the CDR3 DNA reads TGTGCCAGCAGCTCCACCCCATCCACAGATACGCAGTATTTT. The chain combines TRBV9 with TRBJ2-3; D not certain. V was trimmed by 4 bases and J by 2 bases, leaving 11 bases between them. In germline, CDR1 is SGDLS, CDR2 YYNGEE. The CDR3 spans 14 residues.

The V gene is TRBV27, the J gene TRBJ2-2; D gene ambiguous. V dropped 2 bases and J dropped 2 bases, with 6 bases sitting between them. The CDR3 sequence is 14 residues long. Germline loops: CDR1 MNHEY, CDR2 SMNVEV (reference sequence). The CDR3 loop is CASSLMANTGELFF. In DNA form, the CDR3 reads TGTGCCAGCAGTTTAATGGCTAACACCGGGGAGCTGTTTTTT.

The chain is built from TRBV5-5 and TRBJ1-3; D remains ambiguous. This CDR3 is 13 amino acids long. The germline V and J ends were trimmed by 4 bases and 0 bases, with 5 bases remaining between them. CDR1 SGHKS and CDR2 YYEKEE come from the germline V gene (reference sequence). The CDR3 bases are TGTGCCAGCAGCGGGAGCTCTGGAAACACCATATATTTT. Amino acids: CASSGSSGNTIYF. Looking up the rest from reference TRBV5-5 and TRBJ1-3 gives the full variable domain: DAGVTQSPTHLIKTRGQQVTLRCSPISGHKSVSWYQQVLGQGPQFIFQYYEKEERGRGNFPDRFSARQFPNYSSELNVNALLLGDSALYLCASSGSSGNTIYFGEGSWLTVV.

The CDR3 is CASSQGLWGYGYTF. CDR3 DNA: TGTGCCAGCAGTCAAGGACTTTGGGGCTATGGCTACACCTTC. The gene calls are TRBV28 and TRBJ1-2; no clear D. Deletions cut 5 bases from V and 4 bases from J, with 14 bases between. CDR1 is MDHEN, CDR2 SYDVKM, per germline. The CDR3 spans 14 residues.

The genes are TRBV29-1 and TRBJ2-1, with D perhaps TRBD2 (6 bases). V dropped 0 bases and J dropped 15 bases, with 12 bases sitting between them. This CDR3 has 11 residues. Germline-derived CDR1 and CDR2 are SQVTM and ANQGSEA. CDR3 region: CSVEDGGKGFF. The CDR3 DNA sequence: TGCAGCGTTGAAGACGGCGGGAAGGGGTTCTTC.

The chain links TRBV21-1 to TRBJ2-3. TRBV21-1 is classified as a pseudogene. The CDR3 contains 15 residues. CDR3 protein: CASSKGGQGTDTQYF. The CDR3 DNA reads as TGTGCCAGCAGCAAAGGAGGCCAGGGCACAGATACGCAGTATTTT.

The rearrangement joins TRBV10-3 to TRBJ2-7; 9 bases fit TRBD2. Per germline, CDR1 ENHRY and CDR2 SYGVKD. Losses at the gene ends were 5 bases for V and 11 bases for J; bases not matched to a gene: 7. CDR3 length: 12 amino acids. The CDR3 sequence: CAISQREEDKYF. The CDR3 nucleotides read TGTGCCATCAGTCAGCGGGAGGAGGACAAGTACTTC.

This chain connects TRBV11-2 to TRBJ2-3; D might be TRBD2 (5 bases). V was pared by 3 bases and J by 6 bases, with 7 bases between. This CDR3 spans 12 amino acids. Germline CDR1 and CDR2: SGHAT and FQNNGV. Here the CDR3 DNA reads TGTGCCAGCAGCTTCAGAGGGGATACGCAGTATTTT. This gives the protein CASSFRGDTQYF.

The V and J genes are TRBV5-4 and TRBJ2-3; D is undetermined. Trimming stripped 2 bases from V and 1 base from J, with 5 bases between. CDR1 and CDR2 (germline): SGHNT, YYREEE (reference sequence). The length of the CDR3 is 13 residues. CDR3 protein: CASSFFRTDTQYF. DNA of the CDR3: TGTGCCAGCAGCTTTTTCCGCACAGATACGCAGTATTTT. The variable domain in full, completed from reference TRBV5-4 and TRBJ2-3, reads ETGVTQSPTHLIKTRGQQVTLRCSSQSGHNTVSWYQQALGQGPQFIFQYYREEENGRGNFPPRFSGLQFPNYSSELNVNALELDDSALYLCASSFFRTDTQYFGPGTRLTVL.

V and J are TRBV29-1 and TRBJ2-1, with D possibly matching TRBD2 (7 bases). CDR3 length: 15 residues. Germline V CDR1 and CDR2: SQVTM, ANQGSEA. Trimming removed 1 base from V and 6 bases from J, with 16 bases in between. The CDR3 protein is CSVEGLGGQVNEQFF. In DNA, the CDR3 is TGCAGCGTTGAAGGGCTGGGGGGGCAGGTCAATGAGCAGTTCTTC.

The CDR3 sequence is CASSSGPSPGSYNEQFF. The CDR3 DNA reads as TGCGCCAGCAGCTCAGGACCCTCCCCGGGCTCCTACAATGAGCAGTTCTTC. The chain has TRBV5-1 and TRBJ2-1; D is undetermined. V lost 3 bases and J lost 0, with 16 bases in between. Germline CDR1 reads SGHRS; CDR2 reads YFSETQ. The CDR3 covers 17 residues.

This chain links TRBV4-1 with TRBJ2-7, with 10 nucleotides matching TRBD1. CDR3 size: 14 residues. From germline, CDR1 is MGHRA and CDR2 YSYEKL. V lost 4 bases and J lost 7; bases outside the gene matches: 7. CDR3 residues: CASSPKGTGEEQYF. The CDR3 nucleotides read TGCGCCAGCAGCCCTAAAGGGACAGGGGAAGAGCAGTACTTC.

The chain uses TRBV4-1 and TRBJ1-5; D is perhaps TRBD1 (5 bases). This CDR3 spans 15 amino acids. The V gene lost 0 bases and the J gene lost 4 bases, with 10 bases spanning the gap. Germline values: CDR1 MGHRA, CDR2 YSYEKL. CDR3 region: CASSQDSGGNQPQHF. The CDR3 nucleotides are TGCGCCAGCAGCCAAGACTCCGGGGGGAATCAGCCCCAGCATTTT.

The genes are TRBV9 and TRBJ2-3; no clear D gene. CDR1 and CDR2 (germline): SGDLS, YYNGEE. The CDR3 totals 15 residues. V was shortened by 4 bases and J by 2 bases, with 14 bases between the two germline ends. The CDR3 sequence: CASSTLLGITDTQYF. The DNA of the CDR3 is TGTGCCAGCAGCACCCTTCTGGGGATCACAGATACGCAGTATTTT.

The chain employs TRBV11-2 and TRBJ1-6; TRBD1 agrees at 9 bases. CDR1 and CDR2 (germline): SGHAT, FQNNGV. V lost 5 bases, J lost 7 bases, and 6 bases stayed unmatched. The CDR3 loop spans 15 amino acids. The CDR3 sequence is CASSLTGGANSPLHF. The CDR3 region has the DNA TGTGCCAGCAGCCTTACAGGGGGCGCAAATTCACCCCTCCACTTT.

This sequence joins TRBV28 and TRBJ2-5; D remains ambiguous. The CDR3 is 12 amino acids. CDR1 and CDR2 from the germline V gene are MDHEN and SYDVKM. Trimming took 6 bases from V and 5 from J, leaving 10 bases between them. This chain's CDR3 is CASSRSVETQYF. CDR3 in DNA: TGTGCCAGCAGCCGGAGCGTGGAGACCCAGTACTTC.

The chain employs TRBV5-1 and TRBJ2-7; D not certain. Germline V lookup: CDR1 SGHRS, CDR2 YFSETQ. This CDR3 spans 14 amino acids. V gave up 0 bases and J gave up 2 bases, with 9 bases separating them. The CDR3 sequence is CASSLATATYEQYF. The CDR3 DNA sequence: TGCGCCAGCAGCTTGGCGACTGCTACCTACGAGCAGTACTTC.

CDR3 region: CASSFSTVTGELFF. CDR3 nucleotides: TGTGCCAGCAGCTTTTCGACAGTCACCGGGGAGCTGTTTTTT. This chain links TRBV11-2 with TRBJ2-2, with a tentative D call TRBD1 (5 bases). The CDR3 runs 14 residues. V was shortened by 3 bases and J by 4 bases, with 9 bases between the two germline ends. Germline CDR1 is SGHAT and CDR2 is FQNNGV.

This clone has only a few counts. This chain connects TRBV18 to TRBJ1-2, with D uncertain. Trimming took off 6 bases at V and 4 bases at J, with 21 bases between the two ends. CDR1 is KGHSH and CDR2 is LQKENI in the germline V gene. The CDR3 runs to 16 residues. The CDR3 loop reads CASSPKVQEGGYGYTF. CDR3 nucleotide sequence: TGTGCCAGCTCCCCCAAGGTCCAGGAGGGAGGCTATGGCTACACCTTC.

The V call is TRBV6-6, the J call TRBJ1-4, with D maybe TRBD1 (6 bases). The germline V and J ends were trimmed by 6 bases and 2 bases, with 13 bases remaining between them. Looked up from germline, CDR1 is MNHNY and CDR2 is SVGAGI (reference sequence). The CDR3 length is 15 residues. The CDR3 loop reads CASSSAGATNEKLFF. The CDR3 bases are TGTGCCAGCAGCTCCGCGGGGGCCACTAATGAAAAACTGTTTTTT.